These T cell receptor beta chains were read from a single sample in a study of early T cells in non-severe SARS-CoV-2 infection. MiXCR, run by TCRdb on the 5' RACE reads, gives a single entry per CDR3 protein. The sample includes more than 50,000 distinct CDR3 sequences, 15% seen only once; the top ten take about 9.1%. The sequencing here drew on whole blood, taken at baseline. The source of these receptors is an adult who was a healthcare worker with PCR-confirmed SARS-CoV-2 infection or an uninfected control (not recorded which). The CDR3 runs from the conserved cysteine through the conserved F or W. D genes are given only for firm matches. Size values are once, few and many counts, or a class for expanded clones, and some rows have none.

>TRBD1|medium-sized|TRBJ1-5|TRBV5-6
TGTGCCAGCAGCGCACAGGGGATAAGCAATCAGCCCCAGCATTTT
CASSAQGISNQPQHF
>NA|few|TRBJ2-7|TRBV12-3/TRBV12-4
TGTGCCAGCAGTGTTTCGGTTTTAAGCTCCTACGAGCAGTACTTC
CASSVSVLSSYEQYF
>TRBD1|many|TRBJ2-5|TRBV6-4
TGTGCCAGCAGTCCAAACTCCGGGACAGGGGGAGAGACCCAGTACTTC
CASSPNSGTGGETQYF
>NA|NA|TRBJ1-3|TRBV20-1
TGCGGTGCTAGAGATCCTAGCTCTGGAAACACCATATATTTT
CGARDPSSGNTIYF
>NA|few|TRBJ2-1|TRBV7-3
TGTGCCAGCAGCTTAAAGGGTCGGAATGAGCAGTTCTTC
CASSLKGRNEQFF
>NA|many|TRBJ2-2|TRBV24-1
TGTGCCACCAGTGCGGGGGGCTCTCGGGAGCTGTTTTTT
CATSAGGSRELFF
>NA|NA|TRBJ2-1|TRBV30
TGTGCCTTACTTTTCGACGGTCGGGGGTCCTACAATGAGCAGTTCTTC
CALLFDGRGSYNEQFF
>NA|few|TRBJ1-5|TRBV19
TGTGCCAGTAGTATAACCGTCAGCAATCAGCCCCAGCATTTT
CASSITVSNQPQHF
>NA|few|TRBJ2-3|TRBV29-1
TGCAGCGTTGGTAGTGGCGGGTTCACAGATACGCAGTATTTT
CSVGSGGFTDTQYF
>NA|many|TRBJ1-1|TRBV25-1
TGTGCCAGCAGTACACGGGGGGCGGCGAACACTGAAGCTTTCTTT
CASSTRGAANTEAFF
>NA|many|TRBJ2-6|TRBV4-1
TGCGCCAGCAGCCAAGGTGTTACAGGGATCTCTGGGGCCAACGTCCTGACTTTC
CASSQGVTGISGANVLTF
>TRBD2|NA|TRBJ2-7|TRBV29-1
TGCAGCGTAGGGACTAGCGGGAGTGAGTGGCAGTACTTC
CSVGTSGSEWQYF
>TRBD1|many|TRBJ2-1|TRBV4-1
TGCGCCAGCAGCCATCCCCGGGACAGCCGAAACAATGAGCAGTTCTTC
CASSHPRDSRNNEQFF
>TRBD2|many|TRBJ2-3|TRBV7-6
TGTGCCAGCAGCTCTAGCGGGAGGAGCACAGATACGCAGTATTTT
CASSSSGRSTDTQYF
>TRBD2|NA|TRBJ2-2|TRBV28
TGTGCCAGCAGTCCAGGACTAGCGGGGATCAGGGAGCTGTTTTTT
CASSPGLAGIRELFF
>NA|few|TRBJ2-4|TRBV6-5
TGTGCCAGCCGAAAGGGCCTCATGGGGGGATGGACTCAGTACTTC
CASRKGLMGGWTQYF
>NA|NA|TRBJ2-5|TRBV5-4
TGTGCCAGCAGCTTGAACGGGGAAGAGACCCAGTACTTC
CASSLNGEETQYF
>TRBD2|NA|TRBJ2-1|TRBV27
TGTGCCAGCACCATAGCGGGAGGGCCGGGTGATGAGCAGTTCTTC
CASTIAGGPGDEQFF
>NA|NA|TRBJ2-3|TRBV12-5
TGTGCTAGTGGAGACCAGACTACGCAGTATTTT
CASGDQTTQYF
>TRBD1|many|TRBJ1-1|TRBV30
TGTGCCTGGAGTAGGGGGCCCACTGAAGCTTTCTTT
CAWSRGPTEAFF
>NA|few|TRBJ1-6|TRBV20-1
TGCAGTGCTCCGGCCACACTCTCGGATTCACCCCTCCACTTT
CSAPATLSDSPLHF
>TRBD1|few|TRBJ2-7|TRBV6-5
TGTGCCAGCATGGGTGGGACAGACTACGAGCAGTACTTC
CASMGGTDYEQYF
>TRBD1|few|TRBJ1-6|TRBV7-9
TGTGCCAGCGGGGACCGGGGACAGGGCCCACCCCTCCACTTT
CASGDRGQGPPLHF
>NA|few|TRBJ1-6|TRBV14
TGTGCCAGCAGCCAGTTTCAACAGAGCAATTCACCCCTCCACTTT
CASSQFQQSNSPLHF
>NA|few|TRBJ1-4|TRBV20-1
TGCAGTGCTAGAGATATGGGGTATGAAAAACTGTTTTTT
CSARDMGYEKLFF
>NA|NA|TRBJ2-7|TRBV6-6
TGTGCCAGCAAATCGGGGACACTCTACTACGAGCAGTACTTC
CASKSGTLYYEQYF
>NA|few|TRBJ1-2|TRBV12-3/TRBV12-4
TGTGCCAGCAGTCCGTCCCCCTGGGACTATGGCTACACCTTC
CASSPSPWDYGYTF
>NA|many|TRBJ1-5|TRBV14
TGTGCCAGCAGCCAAGCAGGGAATCAGCCCCAGCATTTT
CASSQAGNQPQHF
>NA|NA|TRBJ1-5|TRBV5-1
TGCGCCAGCAGCTTGGACGGGAATCAGCCCCAGCATTTT
CASSLDGNQPQHF
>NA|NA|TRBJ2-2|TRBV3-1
TGTGCCAGCAGCCAACCGAGGGACACCGGGGAGCTGTTTTTT
CASSQPRDTGELFF
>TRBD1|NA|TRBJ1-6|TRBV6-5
TGTGCCAGCAGTCCCCGCTCGGGACAGGGTTATTCACCCCTCCACTTT
CASSPRSGQGYSPLHF
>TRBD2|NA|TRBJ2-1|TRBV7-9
TGTGCCAGCAGCTCACCTGGGGGGGGAGACAATGAGCAGTTCTTC
CASSSPGGGDNEQFF
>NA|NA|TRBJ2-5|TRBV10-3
TGTGCCATCAGTGAGGGATCACTAGCCGGGGTGGAGACCCAGTACTTC
CAISEGSLAGVETQYF
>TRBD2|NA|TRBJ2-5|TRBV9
TGTGCCAGCACCCGGTCCGGGACTAGCAGTGAGACCCAGTACTTC
CASTRSGTSSETQYF
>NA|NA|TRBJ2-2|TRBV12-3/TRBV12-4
TGTGCCAGCAAATTTGGGGGGCAGGACACCGGGGAGCTGTTTTTT
CASKFGGQDTGELFF
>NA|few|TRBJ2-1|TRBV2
TGTGCCAGCAGTGCACAGGCTCCATCCTACAATGAGCAGTTCTTC
CASSAQAPSYNEQFF
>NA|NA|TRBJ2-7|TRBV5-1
TGCGCCAGCAGCCCCACTCCGGGCTCCTACGAGCAGTACTTC
CASSPTPGSYEQYF
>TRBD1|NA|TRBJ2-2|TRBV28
TGTGCCAGCAGTCTATCAGGGGGAGCCGGGGAGCTGTTTTTT
CASSLSGGAGELFF
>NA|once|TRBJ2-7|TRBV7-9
TGTGCCAGCAGCGCGGGGCGAGGGACCTACGAGCAGTACTTC
CASSAGRGTYEQYF
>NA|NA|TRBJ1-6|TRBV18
TGTGCCAGCTCACCAGTGAGGCAGAATTCACCCCTCCACTTT
CASSPVRQNSPLHF